This entry lists 29 T cell receptor beta chains sequenced from one sample in a study of OX40 agonist ivuxolimab in advanced cancers. Clones were read by immunoSEQ multiplex PCR, and TCRdb kept only the in-frame ones, dropping some. Here the sample spans some 66,000 clones, less than 90% being singletons. The sample in question was CD4+ or CD8+ T cells sorted from blood, obtained in a trial of the OX40 agonist ivuxolimab. The receptors stem from an adult with an advanced solid tumor such as melanoma, head and neck, liver or kidney cancer.

This chain joins TRBV25-1 and TRBJ1-5, with D maybe TRBD1 (5 bases). The CDR3 is made up of 13 amino acids. Trimming shortened V by 2 bases and J by 4 bases, and 6 bases separated the two germline ends. The V gene's germline CDR1 is MGHDK and CDR2 SYGVNS. The CDR3 DNA follows: TGTGCCAGCAGTGAACCAGGGAATCAGCCCCAGCATTTT. As protein: CASSEPGNQPQHF.

The chain links TRBV19 to TRBJ2-6, with D possibly TRBD1 on 5 matching bases. With 4 bases removed from V and 3 bases from J, the gap between germline ends came to 13 bases. Looked up from germline, CDR1 is LNHDA and CDR2 is SQIVND (reference sequence). The CDR3 has 16 residues. CDR3 protein: CASSKRQIFGANVLTF. The CDR3 nucleotides read TGTGCCAGTAGTAAGAGACAGATATTTGGGGCCAACGTCCTGACTTTC. The full variable domain, in which reference TRBV19 and TRBJ2-6 provide the parts outside the CDR3, is DGGITQSPKYLFRKEGQNVTLSCEQNLNHDAMYWYRQDPGQGLRLIYYSQIVNDFQKGDIAEGYSVSREKKESFPLTVTSAQKNPTAFYLCASSKRQIFGANVLTFGAGSRLTVL.

The chain is built from TRBV9 and TRBJ2-7; 7 bases agree with TRBD2. CDR1 and CDR2 from the germline V gene are SGDLS and YYNGEE. V trimming: 2 bases; J trimming: 1 base; junction bases outside the gene matches: 3. This CDR3 has 14 residues. CDR3 nucleotide sequence: TGTGCCAGCAGCGTCGCAGCGGGATCCTACGAGCAGTACTTC. Protein product: CASSVAAGSYEQYF. Using reference TRBV9 and TRBJ2-7 for the parts outside the CDR3, the full variable domain is DSGVTQTPKHLITATGQRVTLRCSPRSGDLSVYWYQQSLDQGLQFLIQYYNGEERAKGNILERFSAQQFPDLHSELNLSSLELGDSALYFCASSVAAGSYEQYFGPGTRLTVT.

This sequence joins TRBV5-4 and TRBJ2-3, with 9 bases identical to TRBD1. The CDR3 has 15 amino acids. J lost 4 bases, V lost 4 bases, and 7 bases had no gene match. Per germline, CDR1 SGHNT and CDR2 YYREEE (reference sequence). The DNA for the CDR3 is TGTGCCAGCAGCACCGGGACAGGGTTAGCAGATACGCAGTATTTT. Amino acids: CASSTGTGLADTQYF.

The rearrangement joins TRBV7-2 to TRBJ2-1; D call uncertain. Germline values: CDR1 SGHTA, CDR2 FQGNSA. Trimming took off 0 bases at V and 9 bases at J, with 6 bases between the two ends. The CDR3 consists of 12 residues. The CDR3 region is CASSLAPTEQFF. The CDR3 region has the DNA TGTGCCAGCAGCTTAGCCCCTACTGAGCAGTTCTTC.

The chain employs TRBV19 and TRBJ1-2, with 8 bases fitting TRBD1. The trim removed 5 bases at V and 3 bases at J, leaving 8 bases unmatched. Germline values: CDR1 LNHDA, CDR2 SQIVND (reference sequence). The CDR3 has 15 amino acids. The CDR3 coding sequence is TGTGCCAGTAGTTTAACGGGACAGGAGCACTATGGCTACACCTTC. This encodes CASSLTGQEHYGYTF.

The rearrangement links TRBV19 to TRBJ2-5; weak D call: TRBD1 (6 bases). Trimming took off 4 bases at V and 0 bases at J, with 6 bases between the two ends. From germline, CDR1 is LNHDA and CDR2 SQIVND (reference sequence). The length of the CDR3 is 13 residues. The CDR3 sequence is CASSTGDQETQYF. The CDR3 DNA reads as TGTGCCAGTAGTACAGGGGACCAAGAGACCCAGTACTTC.

The chain links TRBV11-3 to TRBJ2-7; a weak D match, TRBD2 (6 bases). Trimming left V 1 base short and J 4 bases short, with 17 bases between. CDR3 length equals 16 residues. The germline V gene has CDR1 SGHNT and CDR2 YENEEA. CDR3 in DNA: TGTGCCAGCAGCTTAGGGGCGACTAGTAGTCGTTACGAGCAGTACTTC. Residues: CASSLGATSSRYEQYF.

V is TRBV19 and J is TRBJ1-2, with 9 bases fitting TRBD1. The CDR3 consists of 14 residues. The germline V gene has CDR1 LNHDA and CDR2 SQIVND (reference sequence). The J segment lost 8 bases and the V segment lost 4 bases, leaving 8 bases of the junction unmatched. Written as DNA, the CDR3 is TGTGCCAGTAGTACCCAACAGGGGGCGCGGGGCTACACCTTC. Its translation: CASSTQQGARGYTF.

V and J are TRBV9 and TRBJ2-7; D not certain. Trimming cost V 4 bases and J 6 bases, with 14 bases left between them. Looked up from germline, CDR1 is SGDLS and CDR2 is YYNGEE. CDR3 size: 13 residues. Written as DNA, the CDR3 is TGTGCCAGCAGCCCCACCGGCCTTGGCGAGCAGTACTTC. This encodes CASSPTGLGEQYF.

The chain couples TRBV2 to TRBJ2-3, with 9 bases identical to TRBD1. CDR1 and CDR2 from the germline V gene are SNHLY and FYNNEI. With V trimmed by 6 bases and J by 7 bases, 17 bases remained unmatched. This CDR3 spans 17 amino acids. In DNA, the CDR3 is TGTGCCAGCAGCCCACAGGGGGCGGGAGTAGGGGGAAATACGCAGTATTTT. As protein: CASSPQGAGVGGNTQYF.

V is TRBV5-8 and J is TRBJ2-3; the match to TRBD2 covers 8 bases. V lost 0 bases, J lost 3 bases, and 6 bases stayed unmatched. The CDR3 loop spans 16 amino acids. CDR1 and CDR2 (germline): SGHTS, YDEGEE. The CDR3 coding sequence is TGTGCCAGCAGCTTGGTTTCGCGGGAGGTGACAGATACGCAGTATTTT. Translating gives CASSLVSREVTDTQYF.

The chain couples TRBV9 to TRBJ2-3; the D gene is possibly TRBD1 (6 bases). There are 16 residues in the CDR3. In germline, CDR1 is SGDLS, CDR2 YYNGEE. Trimming pared 0 bases from V and 0 bases from J, leaving 11 bases between. The CDR3: CASSVGAGASTDTQYF. Written as DNA, the CDR3 is TGTGCCAGCAGCGTAGGGGCAGGGGCAAGCACAGATACGCAGTATTTT.

The chain couples TRBV21-1 to TRBJ1-5; the table's D call TRBD1 went unverified against the DNA. TRBV21-1 has pseudogene status. The CDR3 spans 15 residues. CDR3 coding DNA: TGTGCCAGCAAACGAGCAGGAAATAGCAATCAGCCCCAGCATTTT. This gives the protein CASKRAGNSNQPQHF.

The CDR3 here is CASSSYRIGGGNQPQHF. The CDR3 bases are TGTGCCAGCAGCTCGTACAGGATTGGGGGCGGCAATCAGCCCCAGCATTTT. The chain joins TRBV7-8 to TRBJ1-5; a weak D match, TRBD1 (6 bases). Germline CDR1 reads SGHVS; CDR2 reads FQNEAQ. The CDR3 contains 17 residues. Trimming took 4 bases from V and 2 from J, leaving 18 bases between them.

The table lists this clone with a few counts. V gene TRBV19 combines with J gene TRBJ1-2; D remains unclear. The ends were cut back, 10 bases at V and 5 bases at J, with 11 bases in the middle. The germline V gene encodes CDR1 LNHDA and CDR2 SQIVND (reference sequence). This CDR3 spans 11 amino acids. The CDR3 protein is CATQDLYGYTF. CDR3 in DNA: TGTGCCACCCAAGACCTTTATGGCTACACCTTC.

A word on this clone: One end of the junction varies from germline; a read error may be responsible. Other DNA sequences of this sample code for an identical CDR3. This chain uses TRBV6-1 with TRBJ1-5, with D possibly being TRBD1 (6 bases). Germline V CDR1 and CDR2: MNHNS, SASEGT. This CDR3 spans 12 amino acids. CDR3: CASSEGQRPQHF. The CDR3 nucleotides read TGTGCTAGCAGTGAAGGACAGCGGCCCCAGCATTTT.

The genes are TRBV6-5 and TRBJ1-1, with unresolved D. CDR3 size: 14 residues. Germline values: CDR1 MNHEY, CDR2 SVGAGI. V lost 0 bases and J 5 bases, leaving 10 bases between the germline ends. The CDR3 bases are TGTGCCAGCAGTTACTCCCGAGTTGGGACTGAAGCTTTCTTT. Amino acid sequence: CASSYSRVGTEAFF.

The rearrangement joins TRBV6-5 to TRBJ1-2; 10 bases align to TRBD1. From germline, CDR1 is MNHEY and CDR2 SVGAGI. V was pared by 5 bases and J by 4 bases, with 4 bases of the junction left unmatched. There are 14 residues in the CDR3. The CDR3 DNA sequence: TGTGCCAGCAGTGCGGGACAGGGGATCTATGGCTACACCTTC. Encoded protein: CASSAGQGIYGYTF.

V gene TRBV11-2 combines with J gene TRBJ2-5, with D hard to call. The CDR3 loop spans 15 amino acids. Germline values: CDR1 SGHAT, CDR2 FQNNGV. Trimming took 5 bases from V and 3 from J, leaving 16 bases between them. DNA of the CDR3: TGTGCCAGCAGCCTGAGTACGCCAAGCGAAGAGACCCAGTACTTC. Translating gives CASSLSTPSEETQYF. The full variable domain, rest sourced from reference TRBV11-2 and TRBJ2-5, is EAGVAQSPRYKIIEKRQSVAFWCNPISGHATLYWYQQILGQGPKLLIQFQNNGVVDDSQLPKDRFSAERLKGVDSTLKIQPAKLEDSAVYLCASSLSTPSEETQYFGPGTRLLVL.

The V call is TRBV18, the J call TRBJ1-4; a possible D gene is TRBD1 (5 bases). The CDR3 extends over 15 amino acids. CDR1 and CDR2 from the germline V gene are KGHSH and LQKENI. Trimming shortened V by 3 bases and J by 7 bases, and 15 bases separated the two germline ends. CDR3 nucleotides: TGTGCCAGCTCACCTGAGACCAGGGAGAGTGAAAAACTGTTTTTT. It is translated as CASSPETRESEKLFF.

The rearrangement uses TRBV5-5 and TRBJ2-7, with 11 positions matching TRBD2. The germline gives CDR1 SGHKS, CDR2 YYEKEE (reference sequence). The CDR3 contains 15 residues. Trimming cost V 2 bases and J 3 bases; bases outside gene matches: 4. As DNA, the CDR3 is TGTGCCAGCAGCTTACCGGGACTAGCGGTCTACGAGCAGTACTTC. It codes for CASSLPGLAVYEQYF.

The chain couples TRBV7-2 to TRBJ2-5; 12 bases are shared with TRBD2. This CDR3 contains 16 residues. Trimming cost V 6 bases and J 0 bases; bases outside gene matches: 5. Germline CDR1 is SGHTA and CDR2 is FQGNSA. This chain's CDR3 is CASRSTSGRYQETQYF. Written as DNA, the CDR3 is TGTGCCAGCAGGTCAACTAGCGGGAGGTACCAAGAGACCCAGTACTTC.

The chain joins TRBV19 to TRBJ1-2; tentative D call: TRBD1 (6 bases). V was trimmed by 5 bases and J by 5 bases, leaving 12 bases between them. Germline V gene lookup returns CDR1 LNHDA and CDR2 SQIVND (reference sequence). CDR3 length equals 13 residues. CDR3 protein: CASSPTGLYGYTF. Here the CDR3 DNA reads TGTGCCAGTAGTCCAACAGGGTTATATGGCTACACCTTC. Full variable domain (rest looked up from reference TRBV19 and TRBJ1-2): DGGITQSPKYLFRKEGQNVTLSCEQNLNHDAMYWYRQDPGQGLRLIYYSQIVNDFQKGDIAEGYSVSREKKESFPLTVTSAQKNPTAFYLCASSPTGLYGYTFGSGTRLTVV.

The chain employs TRBV7-2 and TRBJ2-7; TRBD2 matches at 8 bases. The junction had 18 bases not matched to a gene; V was cut back by 7 bases and J by 7 bases. The CDR3 has 16 amino acids. In germline, CDR1 is SGHTA, CDR2 FQGNSA. The CDR3 DNA is TGTGCCAGCACCTCATCCCCCCCGGGAGGGCCGGGGGAGCAGTACTTC. Translating gives CASTSSPPGGPGEQYF.

The chain employs TRBV29-1 and TRBJ2-1; 11 bases align to TRBD2. The V and J ends lost 6 bases and 7 bases, in that order; junction bases with no gene match: 8. The CDR3 is 14 residues long. Germline CDR1 and CDR2: SQVTM and ANQGSEA. The CDR3 nucleotides read TGCAGCGTCTCGACTAGCGGGAAGGGGAATGAGCAGTTCTTC. Amino acids: CSVSTSGKGNEQFF.

The chain recombines TRBV7-8 with TRBJ2-7; the match to TRBD1 covers 8 bases. Germline CDR1 SGHVS, CDR2 FQNEAQ. This CDR3 comprises 20 residues. V trimming: 5 bases; J trimming: 5 bases; junction bases outside the gene matches: 26. The CDR3 reads CASSPEYGTGGFSAGNEQYF. The CDR3 DNA reads TGTGCCAGCAGCCCTGAGTATGGGACAGGAGGGTTTTCCGCTGGAAACGAGCAGTACTTC.

The chain links TRBV11-3 to TRBJ2-1, with TRBD1 matching over 7 bases. Germline values: CDR1 SGHNT, CDR2 YENEEA. The V and J ends lost 5 bases and 7 bases, in that order; junction bases with no gene match: 11. The CDR3 contains 15 residues. For the CDR3, the DNA is TGTGCCAGCAGCGCGCAAGGGGGCGAAGGGAATGAGCAGTTCTTC. Protein product: CASSAQGGEGNEQFF.

This chain joins TRBV18 and TRBJ1-5; the D gene is possibly TRBD1 (5 bases). The CDR3 loop spans 14 amino acids. V lost 3 bases, J lost 6 bases, and 12 bases lay in between. Germline V CDR1 and CDR2: KGHSH, LQKENI. CDR3 bases: TGTGCCAGCTCACCGGGCGGGGGAGCTCAGCCCCAGCATTTT. Translating it yields CASSPGGGAQPQHF. The full variable domain, its missing parts supplied by reference TRBV18 and TRBJ1-5, is NAGVMQNPRHLVRRRGQEARLRCSPMKGHSHVYWYRQLPEEGLKFMVYLQKENIIDESGMPKERFSAEFPKEGPSILRIQQVVRGDSAAYFCASSPGGGAQPQHFGDGTRLSIL.